This TCR beta chain was captured by sequencing in a study of graft-versus-host responses after intestinal transplantation. General observations from the study: Peak GvH clone levels in circulation were associated with early post-transplant HvG declines.

A remark on this clone: Its antigen is currently unknown.

V was clipped by 10 bases and J by 1 base; unmatched bases: 6. This CDR3 is 14 amino acids long. Germline lookup yields CDR1 SNHLY and CDR2 FYNNEI. The method was immunoSEQ multiplex PCR; TCRdb's version includes in-frame clones alone and lacks a portion of them. The data show about 82,000 clones, more than 85% seen once. This clonotype was sampled from a human donor who was the organ donor for an intestinal transplant. The V call is TRBV2, the J call TRBJ1-1; 10 nucleotides agree with TRBD1. The sequencing here drew on unstimulated CD4+ T cells sorted from spleen or lymph node cells, taken before transplant. This CDR3 reads CATGGQGRNTEAFF. The CDR3 DNA follows: TGTGCCACAGGGGGACAGGGGAGGAACACTGAAGCTTTCTTT.